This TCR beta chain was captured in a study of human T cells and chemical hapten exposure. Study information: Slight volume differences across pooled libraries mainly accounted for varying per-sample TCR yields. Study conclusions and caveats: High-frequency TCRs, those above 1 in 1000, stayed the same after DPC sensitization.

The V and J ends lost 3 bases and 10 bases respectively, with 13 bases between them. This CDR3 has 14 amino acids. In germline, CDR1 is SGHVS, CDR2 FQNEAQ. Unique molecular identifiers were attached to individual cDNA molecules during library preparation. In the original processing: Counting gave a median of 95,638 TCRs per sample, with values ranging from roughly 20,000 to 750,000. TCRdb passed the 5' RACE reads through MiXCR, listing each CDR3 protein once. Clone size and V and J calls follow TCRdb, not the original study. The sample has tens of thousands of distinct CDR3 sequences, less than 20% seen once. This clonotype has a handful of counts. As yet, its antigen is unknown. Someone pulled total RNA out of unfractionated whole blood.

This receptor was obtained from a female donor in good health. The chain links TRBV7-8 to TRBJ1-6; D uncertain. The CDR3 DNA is TGTGCCAGCAGCTTGGATGGGTTTGGGTCACCCCTCCACTTT. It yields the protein CASSLDGFGSPLHF.